One and the same sample provided the 13 T cell receptor beta chains below, sequenced in a study of identical twins (dated by TCRdb to 2016 to 2017). The library was built by means of 5' RACE. Instrument used: Illumina HiSeq 2000. The public reads were reanalyzed by TCRdb: fastp trimming at Q25, MiXCR alignment, in-frame beta chains only. CDR3 protein duplicates are merged, each entry listing the most common genes and DNA. In all, the sample holds roughly 750,000 distinct CDR3 sequences, and about 20% of those were seen once. The biggest ten clones account for over 4% of the sample. This sample also belongs to another study, concerning T cells expressing NK-cell markers.

Sequenced input: PBMCs. All receptors come from a woman between 18 and 30 years old in good health.

This clonotype was picked up many times. V and J are TRBV20-1 and TRBJ2-3; perhaps TRBD2 as D (6 bases). V shed 3 bases and J shed 2 bases, with 15 bases lying between them. Per the germline V gene, CDR1 is DFQATT and CDR2 is SNEGSKA (reference sequence). This CDR3 has 15 residues. The CDR3 nucleotides are TGCAGTGCTAGCCGGCGGGACCGCCACACAGATACGCAGTATTTT. Translated: CSASRRDRHTDTQYF.

Ten or more counts support this clonotype. The rearrangement links TRBV12-3 or TRBV12-4 to TRBJ1-2; D is possibly TRBD1 (6 bases). There are 11 residues in the CDR3. Trimming pared 7 bases from V and 8 bases from J, leaving 11 bases between. CDR3 sequence (DNA): TGTGCCAGCACCGCAGGGGTCGGCTACACCTTC. Its translation: CASTAGVGYTF.

The genes are TRBV20-1 and TRBJ2-2; D unclear. This CDR3 is 13 amino acids long. V lost 0 bases, J lost 6 bases, and 8 bases lay in between. Germline CDR1 reads DFQATT; CDR2 reads SNEGSKA (reference sequence). CDR3 protein: CSARDPGPGELFF. The CDR3 coding sequence is TGCAGTGCTAGAGATCCGGGCCCCGGGGAGCTGTTTTTT.

V gene TRBV7-2 combines with J gene TRBJ2-5; D is unresolved. Germline CDR1 is SGHTA and CDR2 is FQGNSA. The CDR3 length is 12 residues. Deletions cut 7 bases from V and 1 base from J, with 7 bases between. The CDR3 here is CASTEPQETQYF. CDR3 coding DNA: TGTGCCAGCACAGAGCCCCAAGAGACCCAGTACTTC.

The chain carries TRBV25-1 and TRBJ2-5; tentatively, D is TRBD1 or TRBD2 (5 bases each). V lost 3 bases to trimming and J lost 5 bases, with 19 bases between them. The CDR3 spans 16 residues. In germline, CDR1 is MGHDK, CDR2 SYGVNS. The CDR3 DNA sequence: TGTGCCAGCAGTGACGGGGCCCGAGGTAAACGCGAGACCCAGTACTTC. As protein: CASSDGARGKRETQYF.

This clonotype appeared a few times. This chain connects TRBV6-1 to TRBJ2-3; the D is unclear. This CDR3 is built from 13 residues. CDR1 is MNHNS and CDR2 is SASEGT in the germline V gene. V was pared by 6 bases and J by 9 bases, with 16 bases between. The DNA of the CDR3 is TGTGCCAGCAGGGCTCCCGCGTTTGGAACGCAGTATTTT. Translating gives CASRAPAFGTQYF.

There are many counts of this clonotype. The chain carries TRBV20-1 and TRBJ1-1, with D maybe TRBD1 (5 bases). The CDR3 has 15 residues. The ends were cut back, 6 bases at V and 1 base at J, with 18 bases in the middle. CDR1 is DFQATT, CDR2 SNEGSKA, per germline (reference sequence). CDR3 nucleotides: TGCAGTGCAAGCCATTTCTCGGGGCGGAACACTGAAGCTTTCTTT. Translating it yields CSASHFSGRNTEAFF.

This clonotype appeared a few times. The chain has TRBV5-5 and TRBJ1-1; D gene ambiguous. The germline V gene encodes CDR1 SGHKS and CDR2 YYEKEE (reference sequence). Trimming took off 0 bases at V and 2 bases at J, with 8 bases between the two ends. The CDR3 has 14 residues. The CDR3 here is CASSLDWGNTEAFF. The CDR3 DNA sequence: TGTGCCAGCAGCTTGGATTGGGGAAACACTGAAGCTTTCTTT.

The sample holds a few counts of this clonotype. The chain carries TRBV25-1 and TRBJ1-2, with a possible D match to TRBD1 (6 bases). The CDR3 has 14 amino acids. The V and J ends lost 6 bases and 2 bases respectively, with 13 bases between them. The V gene's germline CDR1 is MGHDK and CDR2 SYGVNS. The DNA of the CDR3 is TGTGCCAGCAGACCGGGACAAACAAACTATGGCTACACCTTC. Its protein product is CASRPGQTNYGYTF.

This clonotype was counted a few times. The chain couples TRBV5-1 to TRBJ1-2; D is undetermined. The CDR3 totals 15 residues. From germline, CDR1 is SGHRS and CDR2 YFSETQ. V gave up 0 bases and J gave up 2 bases, with 11 bases separating them. The CDR3 bases are TGCGCCAGCAGCTTGGATCCTGGTACCAACTATGGCTACACCTTC. It yields the protein CASSLDPGTNYGYTF.

The rearrangement joins TRBV11-3 to TRBJ1-1, with TRBD1 identical over 7 bases. Germline assignment: CDR1 SGHNT and CDR2 YENEEA. J gave up 8 bases and V 5 bases, and 5 bases lay outside the gene matches. This CDR3 is 12 amino acids long. As DNA, the CDR3 is TGTGCCAGCAGCGTCAACAGGGGAGAAGCTTTCTTT. Translation: CASSVNRGEAFF.

This clonotype has a handful of counts. This chain uses TRBV29-1 with TRBJ2-5; maybe TRBD2 (6 bases). The CDR3 contains 14 residues. Trimming cost V 7 bases and J 4 bases, with 19 bases left between them. The germline V gene has CDR1 SQVTM and CDR2 ANQGSEA. The CDR3 region is CSALGGTKGETQYF. In nucleotides, the CDR3 is TGCAGCGCCCTCGGAGGGACGAAAGGAGAGACCCAGTACTTC.

This clonotype turned up a few times. The chain couples TRBV27 to TRBJ2-7; D is unresolved. The CDR3 totals 13 residues. Looked up from germline, CDR1 is MNHEY and CDR2 is SMNVEV (reference sequence). The V gene lost 5 bases and the J gene lost 4 bases, with 12 bases spanning the gap. The CDR3 protein is CASSPGRRYEQYF. The CDR3 DNA sequence: TGTGCCAGCAGTCCAGGACGGAGATACGAGCAGTACTTC.